This T cell receptor (beta chain) was recovered during a study of PD-1 blockade in classical Hodgkin lymphoma. Study-level findings and limits: A reduction in baseline TCR diversity was reportedly seen in newly diagnosed patients relative to healthy donors.

Method: immunoSEQ multiplex PCR; TCRdb's copy keeps in-frame clones and lacks some. This sample carries 15,000 to 20,000 clones, approximately 86% of them seen once, and the ten largest clones take about 4%. J lost 2 bases, V lost 5 bases, and 5 bases had no gene match. Germline loops: CDR1 SGHTA, CDR2 FQGNSA. The length of the CDR3 is 15 residues. Concerning this clone itself: Its antigen is not known.

Specified time point: newly diagnosed, previously untreated cHL patient sample. The source is a human donor with classical Hodgkin lymphoma. This chain links TRBV7-2 with TRBJ2-1, with 8 bases lining up with TRBD1. The sequenced sample consisted of peripheral blood mononuclear cells (PBMCs). CDR3 sequence: CASSADRGPYNEQFF. The CDR3 DNA reads TGTGCCAGCAGCGCAGACAGGGGCCCCTACAATGAGCAGTTCTTC.